This TCR beta chain was sequenced during a study of T-cell reconstitution after alpha-beta-depleted transplantation in children. Researchers prepared the TCRbeta library using unique molecular identifiers, the study reports. TCRdb used MiXCR to reprocess the PCR reads, holding one entry per CDR3 protein. The data show around 480,000 distinct CDR3 sequences, 32% seen once. Germline CDR1 and CDR2: LGHDT and YNNKEL (reference sequence). V lost 3 bases and J lost 4; bases outside the gene matches: 2. The CDR3 covers 15 residues. The sequenced sample was PBMCs from the stem cell graft donor, obtained from the stem cell graft. The genes are TRBV3-1 and TRBJ2-3, with 12 bases matching TRBD2. The sequence was obtained from a human donor who donated a stem cell graft to a child with aplastic anemia. CDR3 in DNA: TGTGCCAGCAGCCAGGGACTAGCGGGTTCAGATACGCAGTATTTT. This translates into CASSQGLAGSDTQYF.